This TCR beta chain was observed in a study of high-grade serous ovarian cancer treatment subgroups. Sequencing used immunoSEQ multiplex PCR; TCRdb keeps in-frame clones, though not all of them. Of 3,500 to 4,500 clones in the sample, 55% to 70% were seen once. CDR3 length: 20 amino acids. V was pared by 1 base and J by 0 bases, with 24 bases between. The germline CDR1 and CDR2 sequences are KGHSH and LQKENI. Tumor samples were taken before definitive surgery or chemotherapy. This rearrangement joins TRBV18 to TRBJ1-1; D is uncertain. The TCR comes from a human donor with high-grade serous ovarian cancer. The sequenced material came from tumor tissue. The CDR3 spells CASSPLNQPRTRTLNTEAFF. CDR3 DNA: TGTGCCAGCTCACCACTTAATCAACCCCGGACCAGAACTTTGAACACTGAAGCTTTCTTT.